The 4 T cell receptor beta chains below come from one sample, sequenced in a study of OX40 agonist ivuxolimab in advanced cancers. Sequenced by immunoSEQ multiplex PCR; TCRdb stores in-frame clones only, minus some. The sample has more than 100,000 clones; approximately 92% are singletons. The specimen comprised CD4+ or CD8+ T cells sorted from blood, sampled in a trial of the OX40 agonist ivuxolimab. The receptors were gathered from an adult with an advanced solid tumor such as melanoma, head and neck, liver or kidney cancer.

Written as DNA, the CDR3 is TGTGCCAGCAGTTACTCGGGCGGGACGTTATACGAGCAGTACTTC. As protein: CASSYSGGTLYEQYF. The V and J genes are TRBV6-5 and TRBJ2-7; D is possibly TRBD2 (6 bases). Per germline, CDR1 MNHEY and CDR2 SVGAGI. CDR3 length: 15 residues. V lost 0 bases, J lost 4 bases, and 13 bases lay in between.

This sequence joins TRBV12-2 and TRBJ2-5. TRBV12-2 represents a pseudogene. This CDR3 contains 12 residues. The CDR3 nucleotides read TGTGCAAGTCGCCCCGGAACGGAGACCCAGTACTTC. Its protein is CASRPGTETQYF.

J is TRBJ2-1 and V is TRBV7-8; D perhaps matches TRBD1 (5 bases). Germline values: CDR1 SGHVS, CDR2 FQNEAQ. V was clipped by 5 bases and J by 3 bases, with 17 bases between them. The CDR3 runs 16 residues. The CDR3 DNA sequence: TGTGCCAGCAGCCATTATCGGACAAGAGGCTACAATGAGCAGTTCTTC. It translates to CASSHYRTRGYNEQFF. Combining the CDR3 with reference TRBV7-8 and TRBJ2-1 gives the whole variable domain GAGVSQSPRYKVAKRGQDVALRCDPISGHVSLFWYQQALGQGPEFLTYFQNEAQLDKSGLPSDRFFAERPEGSVSTLKIQRTQQEDSAVYLCASSHYRTRGYNEQFFGPGTRLTVL.

The chain couples TRBV19 to TRBJ2-2; TRBD1 is a possible D gene (6 bases). V lost 3 bases and J lost 1, with 9 bases in between. The CDR3 runs to 15 residues. Per the germline V gene, CDR1 is LNHDA and CDR2 is SQIVND (reference sequence). The DNA of the CDR3 is TGTGCCAGTAGTATCGGACAGCAGAACACCGGGGAGCTGTTTTTT. This encodes CASSIGQQNTGELFF.